The 13 T cell receptor beta chains listed next were all sequenced from one sample in a study of T-cell reconstitution after alpha-beta-depleted transplantation in children. Researchers prepared the TCRbeta library using unique molecular identifiers, the study reports. MiXCR was run by TCRdb on the PCR reads, yielding one entry per CDR3 protein. The sample lists 420,000 or so distinct CDR3 sequences, about 11% occurring once. Sequencing used PBMCs from the stem cell graft donor, obtained from the stem cell graft. The receptors derive from a human donor who donated a stem cell graft to a child with acute myeloid leukemia.

This clonotype came up a few times. J is TRBJ2-1 and V is TRBV10-3, with 8 bases that match TRBD2. The CDR3 loop spans 13 amino acids. Per the germline V gene, CDR1 is ENHRY and CDR2 is SYGVKD. V gave up 5 bases and J gave up 6 bases; unmatched junction bases: 3. CDR3 in amino acids: CAISPGGSNEQFF. CDR3 nucleotides: TGTGCCATCAGTCCGGGAGGGAGCAATGAGCAGTTCTTC.

This chain uses TRBV10-3 with TRBJ1-1; possible D gene TRBD1, 5 bases. This CDR3 has 15 residues. Germline values: CDR1 ENHRY, CDR2 SYGVKD. The V end was cut by 3 bases, the J end by 1 base, with 12 bases between. This chain's CDR3 is CAISDSGSQNTEAFF. CDR3 in DNA: TGTGCCATCAGTGATTCAGGGTCGCAGAACACTGAAGCTTTCTTT.

The sample holds a few counts of this clonotype. The CDR3 DNA reads TGTGCCAGCTCACCGCGGACAGGGGGCTCATACGAGCAGTACTTC. It encodes CASSPRTGGSYEQYF. The chain is built from TRBV18 and TRBJ2-7; TRBD1 matches 11 bases. Trimming took 3 bases from V and 4 from J; bases not matched to a gene: 5. CDR1 and CDR2 from the germline V gene are KGHSH and LQKENI. The CDR3 runs 15 residues.

The chain couples TRBV24-1 to TRBJ2-1, with D unresolved. CDR1 and CDR2 from the germline V gene are KGHDR and SFDVKD. The CDR3 length is 13 residues. The V gene lost 3 bases and the J gene lost 10 bases, with 12 bases spanning the gap. The CDR3 loop is CATSDPLLKEQFF. DNA of the CDR3: TGTGCCACCAGTGATCCCCTTCTCAAAGAGCAGTTCTTC.

This clonotype was seen a few times. For the CDR3, the DNA is TGTGCTAGTGCGGGGCGGGATACGCAGTATTTT. This encodes CASAGRDTQYF. V gene TRBV12-5 combines with J gene TRBJ2-3; possibly TRBD1 or TRBD2 for D (5 bases each). Trimming shortened V by 7 bases and J by 6 bases, and 8 bases separated the two germline ends. The CDR3 covers 11 residues. Germline CDR1 reads LGHNT; CDR2 reads FRNRAP.

In DNA, the CDR3 is TGCGCCAGCAGCTGGCTGGGTAGGGCCAAAAACATTCAGTACTTC. It specifies CASSWLGRAKNIQYF. The V gene is TRBV5-1, the J gene TRBJ2-4, with unresolved D. The CDR3 consists of 15 residues. The germline V and J ends were trimmed by 3 bases and 1 base, with 11 bases remaining between them. Germline loops: CDR1 SGHRS, CDR2 YFSETQ.

V is TRBV5-4 and J is TRBJ2-3; 8 bases match TRBD2. The CDR3 extends over 15 amino acids. J lost 2 bases, V lost 4 bases, and 6 bases had no gene match. Germline loops: CDR1 SGHNT, CDR2 YYREEE (reference sequence). CDR3 nucleotides: TGTGCCAGCAGCCCTAGCGGGCCGCACACAGATACGCAGTATTTT. Protein product: CASSPSGPHTDTQYF.

This clonotype was picked up many times. The rearrangement links TRBV20-1 to TRBJ1-1; unclear D gene. CDR1 is DFQATT and CDR2 is SNEGSKA in the germline V gene (reference sequence). Deletions cut 3 bases from V and 1 base from J, with 6 bases between. The CDR3 is made up of 12 amino acids. CDR3 in DNA: TGCAGTGCTAGCGATACGAACACTGAAGCTTTCTTT. It encodes CSASDTNTEAFF.

This clonotype has more than one count but fewer than ten. This chain joins TRBV11-2 and TRBJ2-5; 9 bases align to TRBD1. The CDR3 has 16 residues. After removal of 5 bases from V and 5 bases from J, the junction contained 12 bases not matched to a gene. CDR1 and CDR2 from the germline V gene are SGHAT and FQNNGV. This CDR3 is CASSPRMGQGYETQYF. The CDR3 nucleotides read TGTGCCAGCAGCCCACGTATGGGACAGGGCTATGAGACCCAGTACTTC.

V usage is TRBV27 and J usage is TRBJ2-7, with TRBD2 as a possible D gene (7 bases). V lost 6 bases and J lost 2, with 17 bases in between. This CDR3 is 15 amino acids long. Germline CDR1 is MNHEY and CDR2 is SMNVEV (reference sequence). DNA of the CDR3: TGTGCCAGCAGAGCAGATGGGGGGGCGCCCTACGAGCAGTACGTC. This encodes CASRADGGAPYEQYV.

This clonotype was seen ten or more times. The chain has TRBV27 and TRBJ1-1; TRBD1 agrees at 12 bases. V trimming: 6 bases; J trimming: 10 bases; junction bases outside the gene matches: 9. CDR3 length: 14 residues. Germline values: CDR1 MNHEY, CDR2 SMNVEV (reference sequence). This CDR3 reads CASRPGTGGWVAFF. CDR3 sequence (DNA): TGTGCCAGCAGACCCGGGACAGGGGGCTGGGTAGCTTTCTTT.

This clonotype has just a few counts. CDR3 nucleotides: TGCAGTGCTAGAGTTTTGGGGGGAGAGGGCTTAAAAGAGACCCAGTACTTC. This codes for CSARVLGGEGLKETQYF. The chain employs TRBV20-1 and TRBJ2-5, with D tentatively TRBD2 (6 bases). In germline, CDR1 is DFQATT, CDR2 SNEGSKA (reference sequence). The CDR3 runs 17 residues. Deletions cut 1 base from V and 3 bases from J, with 21 bases between.

This clonotype was seen a handful of times. The genes are TRBV10-3 and TRBJ2-7, with 9 bases identical to TRBD1. The CDR3 length is 14 residues. After removal of 4 bases from V and 7 bases from J, the junction contained 8 bases not matched to a gene. Germline CDR1 and CDR2: ENHRY and SYGVKD. This CDR3 is CAISASTGGREQYV. The CDR3 bases are TGTGCCATCAGTGCGTCTACAGGGGGCAGGGAGCAGTACGTC.